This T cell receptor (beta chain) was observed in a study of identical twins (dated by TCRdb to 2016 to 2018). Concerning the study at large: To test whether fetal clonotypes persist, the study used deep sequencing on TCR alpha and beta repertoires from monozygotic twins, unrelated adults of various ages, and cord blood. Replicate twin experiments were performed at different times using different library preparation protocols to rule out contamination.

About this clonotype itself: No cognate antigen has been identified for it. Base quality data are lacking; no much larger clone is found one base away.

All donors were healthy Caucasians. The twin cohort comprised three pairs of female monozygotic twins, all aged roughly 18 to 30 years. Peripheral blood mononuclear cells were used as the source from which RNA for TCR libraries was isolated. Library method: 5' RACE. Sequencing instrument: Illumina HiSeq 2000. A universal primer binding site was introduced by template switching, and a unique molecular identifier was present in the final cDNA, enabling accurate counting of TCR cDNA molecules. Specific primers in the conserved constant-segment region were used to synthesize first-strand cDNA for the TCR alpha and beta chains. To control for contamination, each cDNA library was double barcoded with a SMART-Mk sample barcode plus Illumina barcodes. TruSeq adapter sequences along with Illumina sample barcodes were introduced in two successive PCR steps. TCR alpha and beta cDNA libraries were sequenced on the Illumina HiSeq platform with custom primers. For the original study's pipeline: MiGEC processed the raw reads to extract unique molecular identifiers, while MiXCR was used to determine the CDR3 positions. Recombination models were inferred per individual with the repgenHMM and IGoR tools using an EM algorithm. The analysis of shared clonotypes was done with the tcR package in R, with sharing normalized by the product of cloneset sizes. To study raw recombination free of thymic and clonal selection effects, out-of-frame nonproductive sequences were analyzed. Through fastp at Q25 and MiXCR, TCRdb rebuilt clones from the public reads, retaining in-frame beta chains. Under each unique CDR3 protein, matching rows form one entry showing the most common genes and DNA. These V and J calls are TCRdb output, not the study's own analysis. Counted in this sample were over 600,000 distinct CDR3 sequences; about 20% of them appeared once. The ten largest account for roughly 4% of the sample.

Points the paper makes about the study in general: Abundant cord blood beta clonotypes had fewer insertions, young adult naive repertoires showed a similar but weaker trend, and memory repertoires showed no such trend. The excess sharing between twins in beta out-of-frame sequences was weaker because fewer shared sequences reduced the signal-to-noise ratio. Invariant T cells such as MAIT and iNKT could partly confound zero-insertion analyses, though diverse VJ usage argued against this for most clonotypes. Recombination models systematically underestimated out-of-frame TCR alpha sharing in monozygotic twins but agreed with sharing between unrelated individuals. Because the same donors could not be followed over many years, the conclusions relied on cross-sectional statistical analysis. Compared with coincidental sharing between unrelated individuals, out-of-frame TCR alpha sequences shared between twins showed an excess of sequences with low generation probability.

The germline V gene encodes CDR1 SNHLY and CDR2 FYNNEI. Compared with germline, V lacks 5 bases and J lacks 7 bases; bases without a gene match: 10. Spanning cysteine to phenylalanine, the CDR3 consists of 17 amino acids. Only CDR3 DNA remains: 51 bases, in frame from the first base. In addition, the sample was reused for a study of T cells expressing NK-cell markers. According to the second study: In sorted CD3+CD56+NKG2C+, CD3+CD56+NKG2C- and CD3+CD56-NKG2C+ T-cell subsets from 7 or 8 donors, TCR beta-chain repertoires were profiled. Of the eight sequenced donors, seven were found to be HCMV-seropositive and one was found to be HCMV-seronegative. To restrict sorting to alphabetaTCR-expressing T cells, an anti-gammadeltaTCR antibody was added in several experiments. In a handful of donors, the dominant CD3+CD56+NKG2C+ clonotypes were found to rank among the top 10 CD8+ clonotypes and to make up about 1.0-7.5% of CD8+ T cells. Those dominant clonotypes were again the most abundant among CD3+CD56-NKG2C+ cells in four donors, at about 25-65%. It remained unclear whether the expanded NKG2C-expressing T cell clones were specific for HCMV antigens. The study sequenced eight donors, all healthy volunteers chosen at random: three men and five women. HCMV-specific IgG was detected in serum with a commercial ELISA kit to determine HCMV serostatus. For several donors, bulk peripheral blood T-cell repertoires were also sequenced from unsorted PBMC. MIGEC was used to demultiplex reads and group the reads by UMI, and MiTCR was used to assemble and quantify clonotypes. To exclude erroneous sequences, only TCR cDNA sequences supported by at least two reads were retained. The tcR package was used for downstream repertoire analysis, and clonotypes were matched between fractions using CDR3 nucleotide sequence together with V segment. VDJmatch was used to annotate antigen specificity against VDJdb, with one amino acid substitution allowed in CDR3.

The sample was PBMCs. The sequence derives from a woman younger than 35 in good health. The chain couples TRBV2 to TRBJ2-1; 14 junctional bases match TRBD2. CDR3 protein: CASSRLGLAGGLNEQFF. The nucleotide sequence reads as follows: TGTGCCAGCAGTCGACTAGGACTAGCGGGAGGTCTTAATGAGCAGTTCTTC.